A selection of T cell receptor beta chains follows, all from one sample in a study of blood T cell repertoires in COVID-19. Clones were read by immunoSEQ multiplex PCR, and TCRdb kept only the in-frame ones, dropping some. The table records about 190,000 clones, roughly 89% of them present only once. The sample consisted of peripheral blood. The receptors originated from a man aged 50-60 years with acute or convalescent COVID-19. The CDR3 runs from the conserved cysteine through the conserved F or W. A D gene is named only where the DNA matches it firmly. Some rows mark clone size as missing; the rest say once, few, many or name a class of expanded clone.

TRBJ2-2,.,.,TRBV4-1,TGCGCCAGCAGCCAACCGGGAGTGGTCGGGGAGCTGTTTTTT,CASSQPGVVGELFF
TRBJ2-2,.,.,TRBV28,TGTGCCAGCAGTTTATCGTTGTTCAGGGCTTTTGGCGGGGAGCTGTTTTTT,CASSLSLFRAFGGELFF
TRBJ2-7,.,.,TRBV21-1,TGTGCCAGCAGCAAAGGAGGGTGCCACGAGCAGTACTTC,CASSKGGCHEQYF
TRBJ2-1,.,.,TRBV6-5,TGTGCCAGCAGTCAAACCCCAGGAAATAATGAGCAGTTCTTC,CASSQTPGNNEQFF
TRBJ2-6,.,TRBD2,TRBV7-3,TGTGCCAGCAGTCTACCGGGACTAGCGGGGGCCAACGTCCTGACTTTC,CASSLPGLAGANVLTF
TRBJ2-3,.,TRBD2,TRBV5-1,TGCGCCAGCAGCTGGGCCGGGAGGGGGGATACGCAGTATTTT,CASSWAGRGDTQYF
TRBJ2-3,.,.,TRBV25-1,TGTGCCAGCAGTGAATGGGATGGGGGGTCAGGCACAGATACGCAGTATTTT,CASSEWDGGSGTDTQYF
TRBJ1-1,.,TRBD1,TRBV18,TGTGCCAGCTCACTGGGACAGCCCAACACTGAAGCTTTCTTT,CASSLGQPNTEAFF
TRBJ2-3,.,TRBD2,TRBV3-1/TRBV3-2,TGTGCCAGCAGCCAAAGACTAGCGGGAGGGGCAGATACGCAGTATTTT,CASSQRLAGGADTQYF
TRBJ2-1,.,.,TRBV5-8,TGTGCCAGCACCTTGAGGTCCGGGAATGAGCAGTTCTTC,CASTLRSGNEQFF
TRBJ1-3,.,.,TRBV3-1/TRBV3-2,TGTGCCAGTACTCAGGACTCTGGAAACACCATATATTTT,CASTQDSGNTIYF
TRBJ1-2,few,.,TRBV19,TGTGCCAGTAGTAGACAGGTATCGGTTGGCTACACCTTC,CASSRQVSVGYTF